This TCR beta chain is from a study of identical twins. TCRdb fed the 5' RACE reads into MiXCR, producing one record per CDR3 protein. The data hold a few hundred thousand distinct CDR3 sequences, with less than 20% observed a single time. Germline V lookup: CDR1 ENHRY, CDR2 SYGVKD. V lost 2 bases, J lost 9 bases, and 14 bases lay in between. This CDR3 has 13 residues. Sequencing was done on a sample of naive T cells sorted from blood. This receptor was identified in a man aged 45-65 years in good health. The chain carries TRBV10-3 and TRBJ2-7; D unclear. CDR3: CAISERTASAQYF. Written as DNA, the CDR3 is TGTGCCATCAGTGAGCGCACAGCCTCCGCGCAGTACTTC.